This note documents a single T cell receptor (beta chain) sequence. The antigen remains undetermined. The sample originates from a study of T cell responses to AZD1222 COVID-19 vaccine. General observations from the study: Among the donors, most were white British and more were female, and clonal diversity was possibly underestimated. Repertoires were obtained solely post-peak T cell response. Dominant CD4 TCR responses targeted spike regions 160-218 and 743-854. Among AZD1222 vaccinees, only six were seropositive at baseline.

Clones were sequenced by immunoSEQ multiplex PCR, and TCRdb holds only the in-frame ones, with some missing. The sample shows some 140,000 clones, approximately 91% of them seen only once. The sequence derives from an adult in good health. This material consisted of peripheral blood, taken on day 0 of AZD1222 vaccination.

The CDR3 DNA reads TGTGCCAGTAGTATCGCCTCCTCTGGAAACACCATATATTTT. This codes for CASSIASSGNTIYF. The V and J genes are TRBV19 and TRBJ1-3, with unresolved D. CDR3 size: 14 residues. V was pared by 3 bases and J by 0 bases, with 6 bases between. Germline CDR1 and CDR2: LNHDA and SQIVND (reference sequence).